Below, 14 T cell receptor beta chains from the same sample are listed, as sequenced in a study of T cell repertoires in cytomegalovirus infection. Via MiXCR, TCRdb re-called the reads, giving one row per CDR3 protein. Of 45,000 to 75,000 distinct CDR3 sequences listed, roughly 34% are singletons. No antigen has been assigned to these receptors. The source material was PBMCs, sequenced either directly or after in vitro stimulation (not recorded which). The origin of the receptors is a human donor in good health (CMV status not recorded). Some clones in this sample may be carry-over from other donors' samples.

The chain couples TRBV7-4 to TRBJ1-1; D is perhaps TRBD1 (5 bases). The CDR3 totals 14 residues. V lost 1 base and J lost 1, with 7 bases in between. The germline V gene encodes CDR1 SGHVT and CDR2 SQSDAQ. DNA of the CDR3: TGTGCCAGCAGCTTAGAAGGGGAGAACACTGAAGCTTTCTTT. It is translated as CASSLEGENTEAFF. The whole variable domain, filled in from reference TRBV7-4 and TRBJ1-1, reads GAGVSQSPRYKVAKRGRDVALRCDSISGHVTLYWYRQTLGQGSEVLTYSQSDAQRDKSGRPSGRFSAERPERSVSTLKIQRTEQGDSAVYLCASSLEGENTEAFFGQGTRLTVV.

This clonotype appeared many times. V is TRBV6-1 and J is TRBJ2-1, with a possible D match to TRBD1 (5 bases). Looked up from germline, CDR1 is MNHNS and CDR2 is SASEGT. This CDR3 has 12 amino acids. The V end lost 8 bases, the J end lost 7 bases, and 12 bases lay between the germline ends. The CDR3 region has the DNA TGTGCCAGCCGTCGACAGACTAATGAGCAGTTCTTC. It encodes CASRRQTNEQFF.

This clonotype was seen a few times. The V and J genes are TRBV20-1 and TRBJ2-1, with 15 bases that match TRBD2. Germline trimming cut 1 base from V and 6 bases from J; bases unmatched to any gene: 13. This CDR3 has 19 amino acids. From germline, CDR1 is DFQATT and CDR2 SNEGSKA (reference sequence). CDR3 DNA sequence: TGCAGTGCTAGAGGAAGGACTAGCGGGGGGGCCTATAGGCCCAATGAGCAGTTCTTC. It yields the protein CSARGRTSGGAYRPNEQFF.

This clonotype has just a few counts. The V and J genes are TRBV7-2 and TRBJ2-3, with D tentatively TRBD2 (6 bases). Trimming shortened V by 7 bases and J by 7 bases, and 15 bases separated the two germline ends. CDR1 is SGHTA, CDR2 FQGNSA, per germline. This CDR3 comprises 13 residues. CDR3 sequence (DNA): TGTGCCAGCACCTGGGCGGGAAGAAATACGCAGTATTTT. It specifies CASTWAGRNTQYF.

V usage is TRBV5-1 and J usage is TRBJ2-1, with no clear D. The CDR3 has 14 amino acids. V shed 0 bases and J shed 7 bases, with 11 bases lying between them. Per the germline V gene, CDR1 is SGHRS and CDR2 is YFSETQ. CDR3 DNA: TGCGCCAGCAGCTTGGAATCACTCGTAAATGAGCAGTTCTTC. This codes for CASSLESLVNEQFF.

The CDR3 is CASSQDRDLRNEQFF. CDR3 bases: TGCGCCAGCAGCCAAGACAGGGACCTTCGGAATGAGCAGTTCTTC. The chain combines TRBV4-1 with TRBJ2-1; possibly TRBD1 or TRBD2 for D (5 bases each). Germline V gene lookup returns CDR1 MGHRA and CDR2 YSYEKL. Trimming left V 0 bases short and J 7 bases short, with 13 bases between. The CDR3 extends over 15 amino acids.

This clonotype was seen ten or more times. J is TRBJ2-7 and V is TRBV7-2; no definite D call. CDR3 length: 14 residues. V gave up 5 bases and J gave up 1 base, with 12 bases separating them. CDR1 is SGHTA and CDR2 is FQGNSA in the germline V gene. This chain's CDR3 is CASSLPTSSYEQYF. CDR3 coding DNA: TGTGCCAGCAGCCTACCAACTTCTTCCTACGAGCAGTACTTC.

DNA of the CDR3: TGTGCCAGCAGCGCAGATAGCGGGGGCTCCTACAATGAGCAGTTCTTC. It encodes CASSADSGGSYNEQFF. J is TRBJ2-1 and V is TRBV5-6; 9 bases line up with TRBD2. The ends lost 4 bases at V and 0 bases at J; junction bases unmatched: 5. The CDR3 contains 16 residues. CDR1 and CDR2 (germline): SGHDT, YYEEEE.

V gene TRBV3-1 combines with J gene TRBJ2-7; TRBD1 or TRBD2 may be the D gene (5 bases each). V was pared by 0 bases and J by 1 base, with 13 bases between. Germline lookup yields CDR1 LGHDT and CDR2 YNNKEL (reference sequence). This CDR3 has 16 residues. CDR3 in DNA: TGTGCCAGCAGCCAAGAGATCGGGGCCGATTCCTACGAGCAGTACTTC. Amino acids: CASSQEIGADSYEQYF.

The gene calls are TRBV27 and TRBJ2-5, with 8 nucleotides matching TRBD1. The CDR3 is made up of 15 amino acids. The V and J ends lost 2 bases and 2 bases, in that order; junction bases with no gene match: 4. Germline CDR1 is MNHEY and CDR2 is SMNVEV (reference sequence). The CDR3 bases are TGTGCCAGCAGTTTAGGACAGGGAATGCAAGAGACCCAGTACTTC. This sequence encodes CASSLGQGMQETQYF.

This chain connects TRBV11-1 to TRBJ1-5, with D possibly being TRBD1 (5 bases). V lost 5 bases and J 0 bases, leaving 11 bases between the germline ends. Germline assignment: CDR1 SGHAT and CDR2 FQDESV (reference sequence). The CDR3 sequence is 15 residues long. The CDR3 coding sequence is TGTGCCAGCAGCAAGGGGTACGGTAGCAATCAGCCCCAGCATTTT. Amino acids: CASSKGYGSNQPQHF.

The chain uses TRBV7-8 and TRBJ2-3; TRBD2 is a possible D gene (5 bases). Germline CDR1 reads SGHVS; CDR2 reads FQNEAQ. This CDR3 region has 17 residues. Trimming stripped 5 bases from V and 1 base from J, with 19 bases between. CDR3 residues: CASSPPRWRTRTDTQYF. DNA for the CDR3: TGTGCCAGCAGCCCCCCGCGGTGGAGGACTCGCACAGATACGCAGTATTTT. Looking up the rest from reference TRBV7-8 and TRBJ2-3 gives the full variable domain: GAGVSQSPRYKVAKRGQDVALRCDPISGHVSLFWYQQALGQGPEFLTYFQNEAQLDKSGLPSDRFFAERPEGSVSTLKIQRTQQEDSAVYLCASSPPRWRTRTDTQYFGPGTRLTVL.

In its sample, this clonotype was seen a few times. This chain joins TRBV7-9 and TRBJ1-5, with D possibly matching TRBD1 (6 bases). The CDR3 sequence is 14 residues long. Germline lookup yields CDR1 SEHNR and CDR2 FQNEAQ (reference sequence). V was cut by 3 bases and J by 4 bases, with 10 bases left in between. The CDR3 DNA reads TGTGCCAGCAGCTTGGACAGCCTAAATCAGCCCCAGCATTTT. Its protein product is CASSLDSLNQPQHF.

The chain couples TRBV6-8 to TRBJ1-1; D is uncertain. Germline loops: CDR1 MNHGY, CDR2 SAAAGT. V was clipped by 5 bases and J by 11 bases, with 12 bases between them. The CDR3 extends over 11 amino acids. This CDR3 reads CASSAQRRAFF. CDR3 DNA sequence: TGTGCCAGCAGTGCGCAGAGGAGGGCTTTCTTT.